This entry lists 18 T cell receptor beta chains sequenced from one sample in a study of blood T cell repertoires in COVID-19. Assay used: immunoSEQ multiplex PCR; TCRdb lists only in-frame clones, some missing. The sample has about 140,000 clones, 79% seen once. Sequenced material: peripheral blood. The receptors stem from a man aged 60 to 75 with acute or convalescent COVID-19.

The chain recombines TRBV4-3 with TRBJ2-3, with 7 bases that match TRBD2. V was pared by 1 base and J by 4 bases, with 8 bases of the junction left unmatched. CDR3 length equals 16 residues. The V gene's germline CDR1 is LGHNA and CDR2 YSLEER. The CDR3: CASSQGGGGSPDTQYF. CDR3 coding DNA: TGCGCCAGCAGCCAAGGTGGGGGAGGGTCTCCAGATACGCAGTATTTT.

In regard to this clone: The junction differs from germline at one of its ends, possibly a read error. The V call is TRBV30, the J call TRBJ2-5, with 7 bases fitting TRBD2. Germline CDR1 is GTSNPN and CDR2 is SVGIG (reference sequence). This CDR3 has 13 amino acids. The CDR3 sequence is CAWALAVGETLYF. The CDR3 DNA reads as TGTGCCTGGGCCCTAGCGGTTGGAGAGACCCTGTACTTC. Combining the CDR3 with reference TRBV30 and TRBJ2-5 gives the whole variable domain SQTIHQWPATLVQPVGSPLSLECTVEGTSNPNLYWYRQAAGRGLQLLFYSVGIGQISSEVPQNLSASRPQDRQFILSSKKLLLSDSGFYLCAWALAVGETLYFGPGTRLLVL.

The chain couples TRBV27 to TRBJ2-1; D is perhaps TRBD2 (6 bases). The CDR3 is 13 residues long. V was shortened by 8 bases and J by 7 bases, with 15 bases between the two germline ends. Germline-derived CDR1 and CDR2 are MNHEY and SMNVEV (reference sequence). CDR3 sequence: CASGVWGGNEQFF. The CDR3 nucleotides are TGTGCCAGCGGGGTATGGGGAGGTAATGAGCAGTTCTTC.

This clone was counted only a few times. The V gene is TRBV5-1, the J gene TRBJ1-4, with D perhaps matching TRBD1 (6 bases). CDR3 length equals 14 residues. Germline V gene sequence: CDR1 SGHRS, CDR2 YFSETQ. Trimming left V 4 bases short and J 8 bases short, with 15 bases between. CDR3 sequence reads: CASSTGRGDEKLFF. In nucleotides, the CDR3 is TGCGCCAGCAGCACGGGCAGGGGAGACGAAAAACTGTTTTTT.

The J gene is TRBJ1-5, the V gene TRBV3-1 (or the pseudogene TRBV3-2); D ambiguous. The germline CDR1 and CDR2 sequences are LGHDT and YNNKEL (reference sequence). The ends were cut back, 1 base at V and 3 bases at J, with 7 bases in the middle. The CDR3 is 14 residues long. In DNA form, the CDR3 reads TGTGCCAGCAGCCAAGCTTCTCCCAATCAGCCCCAGCATTTT. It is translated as CASSQASPNQPQHF.

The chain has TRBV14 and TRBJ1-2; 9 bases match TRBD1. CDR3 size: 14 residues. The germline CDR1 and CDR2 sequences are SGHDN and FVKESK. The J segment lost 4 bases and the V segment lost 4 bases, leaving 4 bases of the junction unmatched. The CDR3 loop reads CASSLDRGVYGYTF. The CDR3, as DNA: TGTGCCAGCAGCCTGGACAGGGGAGTCTATGGCTACACCTTC.

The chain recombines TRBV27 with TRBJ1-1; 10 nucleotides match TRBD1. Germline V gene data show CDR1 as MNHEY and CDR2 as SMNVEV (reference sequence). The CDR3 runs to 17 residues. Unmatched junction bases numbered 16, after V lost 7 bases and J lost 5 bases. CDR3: CASIGPIVDRGPTEAFF. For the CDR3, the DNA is TGTGCCAGCATCGGGCCGATTGTTGACAGGGGGCCTACTGAAGCTTTCTTT.

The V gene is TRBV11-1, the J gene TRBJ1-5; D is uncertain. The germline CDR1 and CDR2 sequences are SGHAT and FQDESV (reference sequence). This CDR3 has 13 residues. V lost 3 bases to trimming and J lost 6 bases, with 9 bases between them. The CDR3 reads CASSLDRGQPQHF. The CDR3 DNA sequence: TGTGCCAGCAGCTTGGACCGGGGTCAGCCCCAGCATTTT.

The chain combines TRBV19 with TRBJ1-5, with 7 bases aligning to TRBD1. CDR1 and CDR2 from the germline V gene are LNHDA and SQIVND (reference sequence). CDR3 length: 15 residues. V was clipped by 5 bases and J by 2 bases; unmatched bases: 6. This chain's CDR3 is CASSGTAWGNQPQHF. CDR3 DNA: TGTGCCAGTAGTGGGACAGCGTGGGGCAATCAGCCCCAGCATTTT.

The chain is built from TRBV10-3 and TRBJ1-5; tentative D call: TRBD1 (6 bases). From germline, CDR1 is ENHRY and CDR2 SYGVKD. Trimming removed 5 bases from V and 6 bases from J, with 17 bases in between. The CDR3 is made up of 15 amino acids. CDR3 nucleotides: TGTGCCATCAGTCTAGACAGGAATCAAGTTCAGCCCCAGCATTTT. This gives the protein CAISLDRNQVQPQHF.

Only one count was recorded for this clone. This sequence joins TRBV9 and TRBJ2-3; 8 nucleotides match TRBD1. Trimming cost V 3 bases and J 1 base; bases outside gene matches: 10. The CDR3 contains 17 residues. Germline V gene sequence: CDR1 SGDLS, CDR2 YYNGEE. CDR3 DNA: TGTGCCAGCAGCGCGGCACCAGGGGGCTTTGGCACAGATACGCAGTATTTT. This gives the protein CASSAAPGGFGTDTQYF.

CDR3: CASSTGRTDTQYF. The CDR3 DNA sequence: TGTGCCAGTAGTACAGGGAGGACAGATACGCAGTATTTT. The chain couples TRBV19 to TRBJ2-3; D possibly corresponds to TRBD2 (6 bases). This CDR3 has 13 amino acids. Germline V gene lookup returns CDR1 LNHDA and CDR2 SQIVND (reference sequence). V dropped 4 bases and J dropped 3 bases, with 8 bases sitting between them. Full variable domain (remainder filled in from reference TRBV19 and TRBJ2-3): DGGITQSPKYLFRKEGQNVTLSCEQNLNHDAMYWYRQDPGQGLRLIYYSQIVNDFQKGDIAEGYSVSREKKESFPLTVTSAQKNPTAFYLCASSTGRTDTQYFGPGTRLTVL.

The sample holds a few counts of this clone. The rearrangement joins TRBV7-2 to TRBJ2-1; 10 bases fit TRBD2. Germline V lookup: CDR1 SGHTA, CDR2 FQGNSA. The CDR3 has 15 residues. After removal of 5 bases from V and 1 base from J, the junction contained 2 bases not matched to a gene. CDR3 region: CASSLSGRSYNEQFF. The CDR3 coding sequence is TGTGCCAGCAGCCTTAGCGGGAGGTCCTACAATGAGCAGTTCTTC. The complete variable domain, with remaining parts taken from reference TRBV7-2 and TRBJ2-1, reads GAGVSQSPSNKVTEKGKDVELRCDPISGHTALYWYRQSLGQGLEFLIYFQGNSAPDKSGLPSDRFSAERTGGSVSTLTIQRTQQEDSAVYLCASSLSGRSYNEQFFGPGTRLTVL.

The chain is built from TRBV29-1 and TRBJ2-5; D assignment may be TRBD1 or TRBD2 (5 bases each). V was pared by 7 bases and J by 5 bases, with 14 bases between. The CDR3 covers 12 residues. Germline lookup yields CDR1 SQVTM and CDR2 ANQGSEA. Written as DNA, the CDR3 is TGCAGCGCGGGGACCCCCAGGGAGACCCAGTACTTC. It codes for CSAGTPRETQYF. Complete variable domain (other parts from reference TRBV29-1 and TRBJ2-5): SAVISQKPSRDICQRGTSLTIQCQVDSQVTMMFWYRQQPGQSLTLIATANQGSEATYESGFVIDKFPISRPNLTFSTLTVSNMSPEDSSIYLCSAGTPRETQYFGPGTRLLVL.

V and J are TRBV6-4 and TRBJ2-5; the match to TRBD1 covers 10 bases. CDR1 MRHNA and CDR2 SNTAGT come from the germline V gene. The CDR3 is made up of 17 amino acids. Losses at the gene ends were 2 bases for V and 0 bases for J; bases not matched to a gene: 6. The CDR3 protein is CASSDPRQGAYQETQYF. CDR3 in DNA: TGTGCCAGCAGTGACCCCCGACAGGGGGCGTACCAAGAGACCCAGTACTTC.

DNA for the CDR3: TGCGCCAGCAGCCTGGGAAATTCGGGCAATGAGCAGTTCTTC. Its protein product is CASSLGNSGNEQFF. The chain links TRBV5-1 to TRBJ2-1; D unclear. The germline V and J ends were trimmed by 4 bases and 6 bases, with 14 bases remaining between them. Germline CDR1 is SGHRS and CDR2 is YFSETQ. There are 14 residues in the CDR3. The whole variable domain, filled in from reference TRBV5-1 and TRBJ2-1, reads KAGVTQTPRYLIKTRGQQVTLSCSPISGHRSVSWYQQTPGQGLQFLFEYFSETQRNKGNFPGRFSGRQFSNSRSEMNVSTLELGDSALYLCASSLGNSGNEQFFGPGTRLTVL.

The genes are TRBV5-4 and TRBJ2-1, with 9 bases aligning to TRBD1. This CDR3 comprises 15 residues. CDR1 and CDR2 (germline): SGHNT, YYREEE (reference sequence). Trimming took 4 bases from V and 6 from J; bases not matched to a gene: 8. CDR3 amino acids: CASSRWDRASNEQFF. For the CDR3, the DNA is TGTGCCAGCAGCAGGTGGGACAGGGCTTCCAATGAGCAGTTCTTC.

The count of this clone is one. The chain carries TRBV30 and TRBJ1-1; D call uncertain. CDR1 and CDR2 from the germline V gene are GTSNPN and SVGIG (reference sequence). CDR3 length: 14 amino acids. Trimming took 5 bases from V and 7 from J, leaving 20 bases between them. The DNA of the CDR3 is TGTGCCTGGGCAGCAGTTAACGGGTGGAGTGAAGCTTTCTTT. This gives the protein CAWAAVNGWSEAFF.